This TCR beta chain was captured by sequencing in a study of T-cell reconstitution after alpha-beta-depleted transplantation in children. This clonotype turned up a few times. This CDR3 contains 17 residues. Germline-derived CDR1 and CDR2 are SGHVS and FNYEAQ. The germline V and J ends were trimmed by 2 bases and 0 bases, with 15 bases remaining between them. Construction of the TCRbeta library involved unique molecular identifiers. TCRdb re-analysed the PCR reads in MiXCR, keeping a single row per CDR3 protein. The profile covers approximately 640,000 distinct CDR3 sequences, with over 15% appearing a single time and under 1.2% taken by the ten largest.

The chain carries TRBV7-6 and TRBJ2-3, with D uncertain. This TCR was sampled from a human donor who donated a stem cell graft to a child with acute myeloid leukemia. The sequencing here drew on PBMCs from the stem cell graft donor, taken from the stem cell graft. CDR3 amino acids: CASSLRAGAPSTDTQYF. Written as DNA, the CDR3 is TGTGCCAGCAGCTTAAGGGCTGGAGCCCCTAGCACAGATACGCAGTATTTT.